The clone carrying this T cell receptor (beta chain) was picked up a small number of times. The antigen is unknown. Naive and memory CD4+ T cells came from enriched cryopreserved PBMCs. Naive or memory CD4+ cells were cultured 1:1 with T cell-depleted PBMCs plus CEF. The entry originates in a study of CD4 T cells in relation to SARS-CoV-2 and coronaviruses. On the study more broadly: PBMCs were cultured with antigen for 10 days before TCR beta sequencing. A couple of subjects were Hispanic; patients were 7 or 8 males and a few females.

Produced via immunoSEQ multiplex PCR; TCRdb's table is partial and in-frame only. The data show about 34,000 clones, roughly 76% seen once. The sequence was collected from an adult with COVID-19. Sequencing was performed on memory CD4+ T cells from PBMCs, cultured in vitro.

As DNA, the CDR3 is TGTGCCAGCAGCCCGAGAGGGCTGAGGTATGGCTACACCTTC. Translated, it gives CASSPRGLRYGYTF. This chain links TRBV5-4 with TRBJ1-2; no clear D gene. Trimming pared 4 bases from V and 5 bases from J, leaving 15 bases between. Germline values: CDR1 SGHNT, CDR2 YYREEE (reference sequence). This CDR3 is 14 amino acids long.